Included here is one T cell receptor (beta chain) sequence, with context. The sample carries other DNA sequences with the same CDR3. In the original workflow: Estimation of nucleated cell counts was performed using reference gene primer amplification. Generated by immunoSEQ multiplex PCR, the TCRdb table keeps only in-frame clones and is missing some. D and trimming were read from the DNA, whereas the V and J calls and clone size are those reported in that table. This sample has a few hundred thousand clones; 80% to 90% occur once, and the top ten carry around 0.8%. V was trimmed by 4 bases and J by 0 bases, leaving 7 bases between them. This CDR3 has 13 amino acids. CDR1 and CDR2 from the germline V gene are SQVTM and ANQGSEA. This record comes from a study of blood T cell repertoires in COVID-19. About the study: Researchers got acute and convalescent COVID-19 samples from the United States, Italy and Spain.

The clonotype was recovered from a man younger than 45 with acute or convalescent COVID-19. The sample comprised peripheral blood. The V gene is TRBV29-1, the J gene TRBJ1-5; D call uncertain. The CDR3 nucleotides are TGCAGCGTTGGCCAGAATAGCAATCAGCCCCAGCATTTT. Its protein is CSVGQNSNQPQHF.